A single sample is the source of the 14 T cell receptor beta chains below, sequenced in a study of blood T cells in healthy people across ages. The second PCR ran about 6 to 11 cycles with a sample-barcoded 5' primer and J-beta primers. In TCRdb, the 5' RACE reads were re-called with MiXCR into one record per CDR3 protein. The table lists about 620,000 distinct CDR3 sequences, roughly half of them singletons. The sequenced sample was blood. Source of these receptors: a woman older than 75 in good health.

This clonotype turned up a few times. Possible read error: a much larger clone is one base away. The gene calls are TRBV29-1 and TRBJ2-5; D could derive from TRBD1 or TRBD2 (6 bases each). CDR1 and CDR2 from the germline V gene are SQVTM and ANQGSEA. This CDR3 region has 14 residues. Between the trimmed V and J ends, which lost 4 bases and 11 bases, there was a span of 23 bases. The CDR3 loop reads CSVGGGGHYNEQYF. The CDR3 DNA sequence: TGCAGCGTTGGCGGAGGGGGACACTACAATGAGCAGTACTTC.

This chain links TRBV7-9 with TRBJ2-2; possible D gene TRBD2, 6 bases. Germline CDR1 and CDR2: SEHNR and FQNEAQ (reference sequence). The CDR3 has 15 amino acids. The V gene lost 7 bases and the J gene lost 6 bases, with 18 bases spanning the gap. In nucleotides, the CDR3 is TGTGCCAGCACCTATAGCGGCTCCATACCCGGGGAGCTGTTTTTT. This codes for CASTYSGSIPGELFF.

The CDR3 DNA follows: TGCGCCAGCAGCTTCCAGGAGAACACAGATACGCAGTATTTT. Its protein product is CASSFQENTDTQYF. The chain couples TRBV5-1 to TRBJ2-3; D gene unclear. The CDR3 runs 14 residues. Germline CDR1 SGHRS, CDR2 YFSETQ. Trimming cost V 2 bases and J 2 bases, with 9 bases left between them.

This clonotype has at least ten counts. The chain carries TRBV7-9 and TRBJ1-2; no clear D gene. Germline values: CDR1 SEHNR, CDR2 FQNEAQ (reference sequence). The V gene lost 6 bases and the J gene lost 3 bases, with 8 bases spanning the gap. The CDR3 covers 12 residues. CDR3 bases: TGTGCCAGCAGTTTGCGGGACTATGGCTACACCTTC. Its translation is CASSLRDYGYTF.

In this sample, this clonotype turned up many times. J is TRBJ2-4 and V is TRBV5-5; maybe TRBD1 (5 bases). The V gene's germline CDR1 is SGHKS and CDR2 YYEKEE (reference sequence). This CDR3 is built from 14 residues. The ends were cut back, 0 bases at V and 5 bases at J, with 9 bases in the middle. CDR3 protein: CASSLDWGENIQYF. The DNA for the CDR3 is TGTGCCAGCAGCTTGGATTGGGGCGAAAACATTCAGTACTTC.

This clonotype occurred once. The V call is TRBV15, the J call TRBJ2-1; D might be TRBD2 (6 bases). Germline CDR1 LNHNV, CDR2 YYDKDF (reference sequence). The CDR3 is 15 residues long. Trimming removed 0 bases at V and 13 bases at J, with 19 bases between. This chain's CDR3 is CATSRDRRDWETQFF. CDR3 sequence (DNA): TGTGCCACCAGCAGAGATCGGAGGGATTGGGAGACCCAGTTCTTC.

CDR3 sequence: CASTNQGYNSPLHF. CDR3 coding DNA: TGTGCCAGCACTAACCAGGGGTATAATTCACCCCTCCACTTT. The V and J genes are TRBV2 and TRBJ1-6; maybe TRBD1 (6 bases). V lost 7 bases and J 4 bases, leaving 11 bases between the germline ends. Germline CDR1 is SNHLY and CDR2 is FYNNEI. This CDR3 comprises 14 residues.

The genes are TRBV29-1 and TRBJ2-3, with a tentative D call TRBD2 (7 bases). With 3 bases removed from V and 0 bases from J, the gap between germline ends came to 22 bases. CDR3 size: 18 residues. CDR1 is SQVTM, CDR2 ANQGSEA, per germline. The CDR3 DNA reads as TGCAGCGTTGAGGGGGCTAGCGGAGGAGCAGTCAGCACAGATACGCAGTATTTT. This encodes CSVEGASGGAVSTDTQYF.

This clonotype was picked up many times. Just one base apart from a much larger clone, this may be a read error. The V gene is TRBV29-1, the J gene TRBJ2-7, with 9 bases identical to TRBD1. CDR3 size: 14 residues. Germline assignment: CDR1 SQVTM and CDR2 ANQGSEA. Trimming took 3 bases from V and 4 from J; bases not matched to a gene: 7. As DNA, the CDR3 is TGCAGCGTTGATGCTGGGACAGGGAATTACGAGCAGTACTTC. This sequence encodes CSVDAGTGNYEQYF.

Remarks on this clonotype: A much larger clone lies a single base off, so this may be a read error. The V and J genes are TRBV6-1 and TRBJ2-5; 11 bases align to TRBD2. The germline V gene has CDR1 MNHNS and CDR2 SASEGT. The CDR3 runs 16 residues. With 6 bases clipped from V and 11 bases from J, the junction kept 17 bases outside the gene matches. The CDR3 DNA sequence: TGTGCCAGCAGGAAGTCCCGACTAGCGGGGTACAATGAGCAGTACTTC. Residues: CASRKSRLAGYNEQYF.

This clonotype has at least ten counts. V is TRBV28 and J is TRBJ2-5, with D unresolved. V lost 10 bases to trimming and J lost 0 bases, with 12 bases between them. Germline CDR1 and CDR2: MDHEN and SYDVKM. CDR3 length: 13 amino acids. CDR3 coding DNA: TGTGCCACCTTCAGACTGTACCAAGAGACCCAGTACTTC. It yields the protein CATFRLYQETQYF.

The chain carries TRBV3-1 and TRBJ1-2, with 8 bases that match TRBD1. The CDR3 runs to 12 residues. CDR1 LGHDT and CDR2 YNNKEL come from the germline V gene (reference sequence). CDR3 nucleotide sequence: TGTGCAGCAAGGGCAGGGGGCCATGGCTACACCTTC. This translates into CAARAGGHGYTF.

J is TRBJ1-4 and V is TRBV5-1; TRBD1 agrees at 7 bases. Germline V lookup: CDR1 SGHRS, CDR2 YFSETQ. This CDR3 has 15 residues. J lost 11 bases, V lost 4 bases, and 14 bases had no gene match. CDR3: CASSPGDSPTGKLFF. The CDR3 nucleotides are TGCGCCAGCAGCCCAGGGGACAGCCCTACTGGGAAACTGTTTTTT.

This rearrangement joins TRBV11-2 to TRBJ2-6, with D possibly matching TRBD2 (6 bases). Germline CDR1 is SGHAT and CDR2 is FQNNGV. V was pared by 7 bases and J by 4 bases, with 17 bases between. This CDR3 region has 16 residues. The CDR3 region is CASTSNGGSGANVLTF. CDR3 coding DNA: TGTGCCAGCACCTCAAATGGGGGGAGCGGGGCCAACGTCCTGACTTTC.